The clone carrying this T cell receptor (beta chain) is medium-sized in the sample. Antiretroviral therapy had run roughly three months, about 14 weeks, before follow-up blood collection. All unsorted peripheral T cells were captured because whole blood was used without fractionation. The data are from a study of HIV-infected patients and healthy controls. CDR1 is LGHDT, CDR2 YNNKEL, per germline (reference sequence). V gave up 2 bases and J gave up 3 bases; unmatched junction bases: 6. CDR3 length: 15 residues. Reverse transcription used approximately 500 ng RNA and constant-region primers for alpha and beta. Separate chain-specific third strand synthesis with multiplexing indices produced the alpha and beta libraries. MiXCR, run by TCRdb on the 5' RACE reads, gives a single entry per CDR3 protein. The repertoire consists of around 4,900 distinct CDR3 sequences, with around 5.5% occurring once and the leading ten covering around 34%.

The chain links TRBV3-1 to TRBJ2-7; TRBD2 matches at 8 bases. The receptor comes from an adult with HIV infection. This sample comprised blood, obtained during antiretroviral therapy. The CDR3 sequence: CASSQRLAGFYEQYF. CDR3 bases: TGTGCCAGCAGCCAACGATTAGCGGGATTCTACGAGCAGTACTTC.